This TCR beta chain emerged from a study of T cells after yellow fever vaccination. This clonotype has just a few counts. TCRdb re-derived calls from the 5' RACE reads in MiXCR, one entry per CDR3 protein. The table has 450,000 to 550,000 distinct CDR3 sequences, 21% seen once; the top ten hold roughly a sixth. CDR1 and CDR2 from the germline V gene are LGHNA and YSLEER. Trimming stripped 0 bases from V and 9 bases from J, with 12 bases between. The CDR3 length is 14 residues. This clonotype originated in a man aged 18 to 30 who received the YFV17D yellow fever vaccine. The J gene is TRBJ2-1, the V gene TRBV4-3; tentatively, D is TRBD1 (5 bases). The sample in question was PBMCs, obtained around 3 weeks after the first yellow fever vaccination. The CDR3 reads CASSQDLAGREQFF. The CDR3 DNA reads TGCGCCAGCAGCCAAGATCTTGCAGGGCGTGAGCAGTTCTTC.